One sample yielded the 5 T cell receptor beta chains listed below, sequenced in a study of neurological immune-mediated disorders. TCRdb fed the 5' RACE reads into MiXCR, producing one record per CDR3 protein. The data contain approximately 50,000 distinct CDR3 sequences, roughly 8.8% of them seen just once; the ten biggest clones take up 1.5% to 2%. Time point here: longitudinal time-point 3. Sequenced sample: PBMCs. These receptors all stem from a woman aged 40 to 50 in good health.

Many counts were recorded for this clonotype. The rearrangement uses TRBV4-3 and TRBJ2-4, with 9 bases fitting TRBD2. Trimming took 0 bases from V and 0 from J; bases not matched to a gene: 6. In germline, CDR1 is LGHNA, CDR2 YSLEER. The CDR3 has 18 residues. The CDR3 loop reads CASSQESGGGVAKNIQYF. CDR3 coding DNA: TGCGCCAGCAGCCAAGAGTCGGGCGGGGGGGTAGCCAAAAACATTCAGTACTTC.

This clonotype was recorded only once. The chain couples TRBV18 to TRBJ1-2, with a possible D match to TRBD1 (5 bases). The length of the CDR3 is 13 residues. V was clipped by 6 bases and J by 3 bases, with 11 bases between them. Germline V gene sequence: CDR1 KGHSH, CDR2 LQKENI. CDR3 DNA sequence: TGTGCCAGCTCGCGGACAAGGGACTATGGCTACACCTTC. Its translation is CASSRTRDYGYTF.

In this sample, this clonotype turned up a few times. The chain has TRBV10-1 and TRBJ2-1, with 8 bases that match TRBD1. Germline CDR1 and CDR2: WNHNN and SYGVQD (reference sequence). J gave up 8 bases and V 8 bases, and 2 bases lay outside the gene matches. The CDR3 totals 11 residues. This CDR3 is CASGQGDEQFF. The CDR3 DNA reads TGCGCCAGCGGACAGGGTGATGAGCAGTTCTTC.

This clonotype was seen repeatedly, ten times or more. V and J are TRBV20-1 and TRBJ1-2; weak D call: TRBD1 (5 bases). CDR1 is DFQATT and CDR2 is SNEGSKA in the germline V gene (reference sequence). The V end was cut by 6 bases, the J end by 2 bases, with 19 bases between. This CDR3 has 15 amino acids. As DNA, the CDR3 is TGCAGTGCACCCATTGGGATGACAGCGAACTATGGCTACACCTTC. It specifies CSAPIGMTANYGYTF.

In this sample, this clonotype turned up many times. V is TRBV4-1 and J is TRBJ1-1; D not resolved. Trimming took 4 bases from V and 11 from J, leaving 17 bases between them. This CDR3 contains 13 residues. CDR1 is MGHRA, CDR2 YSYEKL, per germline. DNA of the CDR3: TGCGCCAGCAGCCCGCGGACGCCATTGAGGGCTTTCTTT. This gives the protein CASSPRTPLRAFF.